This T cell receptor beta chain is drawn from a study of shared clonotypes between healthy human individuals. Each cell subset's genomic DNA was divided evenly among several immunoSEQ plates. This table comes from immunoSEQ multiplex PCR, and its TCRdb copy is limited to in-frame clones, with some not included. The sample records about 1.1 million clones, about 80% being singletons. This clone turned up a few times. Its antigen is unidentified. With 2 bases removed from V and 0 bases from J, the gap between germline ends came to 11 bases. The CDR3 totals 16 residues. Germline V gives CDR1 SGHTA, CDR2 FQGTGA. Study-wide results and limits: Non-shared clonotypes showed lower generation probabilities than clonotypes common to all four donors. Inspection by rarefaction showed sorted-subset sequencing to be incomplete despite large depth.

The receptor comes from a man younger than 35 in good health. Some clones in this sample may be carry-over from other donors' samples. The sample consisted of memory CD4+ T cells from PBMCs. Subset indicated: CD45RA-negative fraction. The V call is TRBV7-3, the J call TRBJ2-1; D is undetermined. For the CDR3, the DNA is TGTGCCAGCAGCTTATTTGGGCACAGCTCCTACAATGAGCAGTTCTTC. Translation: CASSLFGHSSYNEQFF.